This is a list of T cell receptor beta chains from one sample in a study of cytomegalovirus exposure and HLA in healthy donors. Clones were sequenced by immunoSEQ multiplex PCR, and TCRdb holds only the in-frame ones, with some missing. The table records over 100,000 clones, 84% of them present only once. The material sequenced was PBMCs. All receptors come from a young woman in good health and CMV-seropositive. CDR3s include the opening cysteine and the closing phenylalanine or tryptophan. The D gene is left open where the match is weak. The listing skips clone size in some rows; elsewhere it reads once, few, many or a size class.

d_gene | abundance | j_gene | v_gene | CDR3nt | CDR3aa
TRBD1 | - | TRBJ1-5 | TRBV6-1 | TGTGCCAGCAGAAGGACAGGAGTAGGTAATCAGCCCCAGCATTTT | CASRRTGVGNQPQHF
TRBD2 | few | TRBJ2-2 | TRBV11-2 | TGTGCCAGCAGCTCGGGACTAGCGGGGGCCGGAGTCACCGGGGAGCTGTTTTTT | CASSSGLAGAGVTGELFF
TRBD1 | - | TRBJ2-5 | TRBV11-2 | TGTGCCAGCAGCTTCTTAGAGGGGGCAGGGCAAGAGACCCAGTACTTC | CASSFLEGAGQETQYF
- | once | TRBJ2-5 | TRBV19 | TGTGCCAGTAGTATAGTTCGAGACTGGAGACAAGAGACCCAGTACTTC | CASSIVRDWRQETQYF
- | few | TRBJ2-2 | TRBV27 | TGTGCCAGCAGTTCGGGCAGGGGGAACACCGGGGAGCTGTTTTTT | CASSSGRGNTGELFF
TRBD1 | - | TRBJ2-1 | TRBV7-3 | TGTGCCAGCAGCAGCCGGGACAGCGGTTACAATGAGCAGTTCTTC | CASSSRDSGYNEQFF
- | - | TRBJ2-7 | TRBV19 | TGTGCCAGTAGTATAGCCACTAACTCCTACGAGCAGTACTTC | CASSIATNSYEQYF
TRBD1 | - | TRBJ1-1 | TRBV5-1 | TGCGCCAGCAGCTTGAGACAGGGGGGTTCGAACACTGAAGCTTTCTTT | CASSLRQGGSNTEAFF
- | - | TRBJ1-3 | TRBV29-1 | TGCAGCGTTGTCTGGGAGGGGCGGATACTGCTGGAAAACACCATATATTTT | CSVVWEGRILLENTIYF
- | - | TRBJ2-3 | TRBV7-8 | TGTGCCAGCAGCTTAGTATCGGGGGCAGATACGCAGTATTTT | CASSLVSGADTQYF
- | - | TRBJ1-2 | TRBV10-1 | TGCGCCAAGGGGTATGGCTACACCTTC | CAKGYGYTF
TRBD1 | - | TRBJ2-7 | TRBV23-1 | TGCGCCAGCAGTCACCTGGACAGGGGGAGCTCCTACGAGCAGTACTTC | CASSHLDRGSSYEQYF
TRBD1 | - | TRBJ1-2 | TRBV4-1 | TGCGCCAGCAGCCCCGAAAGGGGACAGGGGAGGACTTATGGCTACACCTTC | CASSPERGQGRTYGYTF
- | - | TRBJ2-7 | TRBV5-1 | TGCGCCAGCAGCTTGGGGGGGCAAACGGTCGAGCAGTACTTC | CASSLGGQTVEQYF
- | - | TRBJ2-7 | TRBV4-1 | TGCGCCAGCAGCCAACCTGAGGGCCCCCATCGGGGGCAGTACTTC | CASSQPEGPHRGQYF
- | - | TRBJ2-3 | TRBV30 | TGTGCCTGGAGTGGCCTAACCCCTATCGGCACAGATACGCAGTATTTT | CAWSGLTPIGTDTQYF
- | - | TRBJ1-1 | TRBV19 | TGTGCCAGTATCCCCCCAGGACGCCTGGGCGGGACTGAAGCTTTCTTT | CASIPPGRLGGTEAFF
- | - | TRBJ1-4 | TRBV7-9 | TGTGCCAGCAGTTGGGGCTCAACTAATGAAAAACTGTTTTTT | CASSWGSTNEKLFF
TRBD1 | - | TRBJ2-5 | TRBV9 | TGTGCCGGCAGCGGAACAGGGGGCCAAGAGACCCAGTACTTC | CAGSGTGGQETQYF
- | - | TRBJ2-7 | TRBV9 | TGTGCCAGCAGCGATAGCACAGGGTCCTCCTACGAGCAGTACTTC | CASSDSTGSSYEQYF
TRBD1 | - | TRBJ1-1 | TRBV6-1 | TGTGCCAGCAGTGAAGACGGGACAGGGGGAAGGGTGATTGAAGCTTTCTTT | CASSEDGTGGRVIEAFF
- | - | TRBJ2-3 | TRBV6-6 | TGTGCCAGCAGCCCCGGGCAGGGATTCGCAGATACGCAGTATTTT | CASSPGQGFADTQYF
- | few | TRBJ1-1 | TRBV4-1 | TGCGCCAGCATGCAGGGGAACACTGAAGCTTTCTTT | CASMQGNTEAFF
- | - | TRBJ2-3 | TRBV5-1 | TGCGCCAGCACGTCAGGGTATGGGGCAGATACGCAGTATTTT | CASTSGYGADTQYF
TRBD1 | - | TRBJ2-2 | TRBV4-2 | TGTGCCAGCACCACCGGACAGGGGGCCGCCGGGGAGCTGTTTTTT | CASTTGQGAAGELFF
TRBD1 | - | TRBJ2-7 | TRBV7-9 | TGTGCCAGCAGCGCCAGCCGGGACAGGGGGCCCAACGAGCAGTACTTC | CASSASRDRGPNEQYF
TRBD2 | - | TRBJ2-3 | TRBV4-1 | TGCGCCAGCAGCCTCACTAGCGGCCTAGGGGATACGCAGTATTTT | CASSLTSGLGDTQYF
TRBD1 | - | TRBJ1-1 | TRBV10-2 | TGCGCCAGCAGTGACTATAGGACAGGGGCCACTGAAGCTTTCTTT | CASSDYRTGATEAFF
- | - | TRBJ1-6 | TRBV2 | TGTGCCAGCAGTGTCGGGGGGCCGAATGGGAATTCACCCCTCCACTTT | CASSVGGPNGNSPLHF
- | - | TRBJ1-1 | TRBV2 | TGTGCCAGCAGCCCCGAGGTGAACACTGAAGCTTTCTTT | CASSPEVNTEAFF
- | few | TRBJ2-2 | TRBV30 | TGTGCCTGGAGTAGAGGTTTGGAGCTGTTTTTT | CAWSRGLELFF
TRBD2 | - | TRBJ2-1 | TRBV5-4 | TGTGCCAGCAGCTTGGTATTAGCGGGGGTTGAGCAGTTCTTC | CASSLVLAGVEQFF
TRBD1 | - | TRBJ1-4 | TRBV6-5 | TGTGCCAGCAGTTACTCGAGGCAGGGGGCCGAAAAACTGTTTTTT | CASSYSRQGAEKLFF
TRBD2 | - | TRBJ2-5 | TRBV5-4 | TGTGCCAGCAGCTCTCAGGGACTAGCCCGAGAGACCCAGTACTTC | CASSSQGLARETQYF
- | - | TRBJ2-7 | TRBV7-9 | TGTGCCAGCAGCCCAACAGGGTACGAGCAGTACTTC | CASSPTGYEQYF
- | - | TRBJ2-5 | TRBV6-1 | TGTGCCAGCAGTGAACAGGGACTCCAAGAGACCCAGTACTTC | CASSEQGLQETQYF
TRBD1 | - | TRBJ1-5 | TRBV6-1 | TGTGCCAGCACTCGGACAGGGTATAGCAATCAGCCCCAGCATTTT | CASTRTGYSNQPQHF
TRBD1 | - | TRBJ1-6 | TRBV19 | TGTGCCAGTAGTATGATAACGGGACAGGGGAATTCACCCCTCCACTTT | CASSMITGQGNSPLHF
TRBD2 | - | TRBJ2-2 | TRBV5-6 | TGTGCCAGCAGCTTGGCCGGGGAGGGCACCGGGGAGCTGTTTTTT | CASSLAGEGTGELFF
- | - | TRBJ1-5 | TRBV15 | TGTGCCACCAGCAGAGATCTACAGCCCCAGCATTTT | CATSRDLQPQHF
- | - | TRBJ1-1 | TRBV9 | TGTGCCAGCAGCCCCCGGAGGGTCGGCGTAGAAGCTTTCTTT | CASSPRRVGVEAFF